This TCR beta chain was recovered during a study of CD8 T cells in ankylosing spondylitis. This clonotype came up many times. The antigen is unknown. From the 5' RACE reads, TCRdb called clonotypes with MiXCR, one entry per CDR3 protein. The sample holds hundreds of thousands of distinct CDR3 sequences; roughly 10% are singletons and the top ten take roughly 0.51%. Overall study results and limits: A TCR beta motif of fewer than ten highly homologous variants seemed to mark ankylosing spondylitis blood.

The CDR3 runs to 13 residues. Unmatched junction bases numbered 7, after V lost 6 bases and J lost 8 bases. The receptor was isolated from a male donor with ankylosing spondylitis. The rearrangement links TRBV12-3 or TRBV12-4 to TRBJ1-2; 9 nucleotides match TRBD1. Material for sequencing was blood, either unsorted or a sorted T cell fraction (not recorded which). CDR3 residues: CASSNRGPGGYTF. CDR3 DNA sequence: TGTGCCAGCAGCAACAGGGGGCCGGGAGGCTACACCTTC.